This is a list of T cell receptor beta chains from one sample in a study of TIL therapy for anti-PD-1-resistant metastatic lung cancer. The repertoire was sequenced with immunoSEQ multiplex PCR; TCRdb's copy has only in-frame clones and lacks some. In the table there are about 32,000 clones, about 70% of which are singletons. The sequencing used blood, collected at baseline. The receptor set was obtained from a woman between 30 and 80 years old with non-small cell lung cancer. Both conserved end residues are part of each CDR3. D genes are given only for firm matches. Clone size is given for some rows only: seen once, a few or many times, or a class if the clone is expanded.

D	J	size	V	CDR3	DNA
.	TRBJ1-1	.	TRBV21-1	CASRETWAFF	TGTGCCAGCAGGGAAACATGGGCTTTCTTT
.	TRBJ1-2	.	TRBV30	CASPAQGKGYTF	TGTGCCTCCCCTGCCCAAGGAAAAGGCTACACCTTC
.	TRBJ2-1	.	TRBV7-8	CASSLTSNEQFF	TGTGCCAGCAGCTTAACTTCCAATGAGCAGTTCTTC
.	TRBJ2-7	.	TRBV2	CASSEPSQGAETWGEQYF	TGTGCCAGCAGTGAACCAAGCCAAGGGGCAGAGACCTGGGGGGAGCAGTACTTC
.	TRBJ2-7	.	TRBV2	CASIGQMSYEQYF	TGTGCCAGCATCGGACAAATGAGCTACGAGCAGTACTTC
.	TRBJ1-2	.	TRBV2	CASSTSGAQIGYTF	TGTGCCAGCAGTACCTCCGGGGCCCAGATAGGCTACACCTTC
.	TRBJ1-2	.	TRBV19	CASSGAGYTF	TGTGCCAGTAGTGGGGCTGGCTACACCTTC
.	TRBJ2-1	.	TRBV7-8	CASSLVFRDNEQFF	TGTGCCAGCAGCTTAGTGTTTCGGGACAATGAGCAGTTCTTC
TRBD1	TRBJ2-2	.	TRBV27	CASSPTGRAGELFF	TGTGCCAGCAGCCCGACAGGGCGGGCCGGGGAGCTGTTTTTT
.	TRBJ1-2	few	TRBV9	CASSTQGWSYGYTF	TGTGCCAGCAGCACACAGGGATGGAGCTATGGCTACACCTTC
.	TRBJ1-5	.	TRBV27	CASSRGTSQPQHF	TGTGCCAGCAGTAGGGGGACGAGTCAGCCCCAGCATTTT
.	TRBJ1-5	.	TRBV4-2	CASSQDWSDSNQPQHF	TGTGCCAGCAGCCAAGATTGGTCAGATAGCAATCAGCCCCAGCATTTT
.	TRBJ2-7	.	TRBV7-6	CASSLSPGVSYEQYF	TGTGCCAGCAGCTTAAGTCCCGGGGTTTCCTACGAGCAGTACTTC
.	TRBJ2-7	.	TRBV5-6	CASSAVYYEQYF	TGTGCCAGCAGCGCGGTATACTACGAGCAGTACTTC
.	TRBJ1-5	few	TRBV2	CASSTGFGGNQPQHF	TGTGCCAGCAGTACAGGGTTCGGGGGAAATCAGCCCCAGCATTTT
TRBD2	TRBJ2-7	.	TRBV6-5	CASSRGLAYEQYF	TGTGCCAGCAGTAGGGGACTAGCCTACGAGCAGTACTTC
.	TRBJ2-3	.	TRBV29-1	CSVDEGGGGDTQYF	TGCAGCGTTGACGAGGGAGGAGGGGGAGATACGCAGTATTTT
.	TRBJ2-7	.	TRBV11-2	CASRSDGQGGYEQYF	TGTGCCAGCAGGTCTGACGGCCAAGGCGGTTACGAGCAGTACTTC
.	TRBJ2-5	.	TRBV28	CASSPGGAEQAQYF	TGTGCCAGCAGCCCAGGGGGGGCAGAACAGGCCCAGTACTTC
TRBD1	TRBJ1-5	.	TRBV30	CASHSGQDFYSNQPQHF	TGTGCCTCTCACTCGGGACAGGACTTCTATAGCAATCAGCCCCAGCATTTT
TRBD1	TRBJ1-2	.	TRBV19	CASLETGVAGYTF	TGTGCCAGTCTCGAGACAGGGGTTGCTGGCTACACCTTC
.	TRBJ1-5	.	TRBV2	CASSERDHYQPQHF	TGTGCCAGCAGTGAAAGAGACCACTATCAGCCCCAGCATTTT